This T cell receptor (beta chain) was observed in a study of T cell responses to AZD1222 COVID-19 vaccine (dated by TCRdb to about 2021). A note on the overall study: AZD1222 recipients with second doses at about 4 weeks or about 12 weeks were pooled, because spike-specific TCR depth and breadth did not differ between schedules. TCR sequencing covered roughly 230 trial participants: 200 to 220 given two doses of AZD1222 and 26 given two doses of MenACWY control vaccine. Trial participants were enrolled into age subgroups of 18-55, 56-69 and 70-plus years, which contained about 150, 28 and 57 TCR-sequenced participants, respectively. Beyond this particular receptor, the publication reports: Reportedly, close to half of the unique spike-specific TCRs recognized epitopes lying outside the regions that are mutated in the B.1.351 and B.1.1.7 variants. A significant rise in spike-specific TCR breadth and depth was observed after two AZD1222 doses relative to day 0 and relative to MenACWY recipients. The whole spike protein was spanned by vaccine-associated CD4 TCRs, and dominant responses were seen in regions 160-218 and 743-854. Because no day 14 peak-response samples were available, the repertoires could be characterized only after the peak T cell response. Participants were mostly white British and included more females than males, and it was suggested by the authors that clonal diversity may have been underestimated. Only 5 to 7 AZD1222 recipients were SARS-CoV-2 seropositive at baseline, limiting conclusions about previously exposed vaccinees. The 56-69-year group was small, and its depth increase did not reach significance, likely because of low power.

The CDR3 regions of human TCRbeta chains were analyzed by immunosequencing. Per the source publication's procedure: TCRs in the repertoires were compared against a reference library of SARS-CoV-2-specific TCRs that had been generated with the MIRA antigen-specificity platform. Breadth was defined as the fraction of unique TCRs that were SARS-CoV-2-associated, and depth was defined as the fraction of total T cells that were SARS-CoV-2-associated. Using the MIRA data, each spike-specific TCR was mapped to the spike region that the TCR reacts to and placed in a CD4 or CD8 class. Log10-transformed breadth and depth values were compared by one-way ANOVA with Sidak's multiple comparisons tests. As stored in TCRdb, this immuneACCESS dataset retains in-frame rearrangements with V and J assigned. A fraction of the clones does not appear; measured against another copy, unresolved V genes explain less than half of the discrepancy, and the remainder lacks a known reason. V and J calls plus clone size are reproduced from that table; the DNA served to infer D and trimming. The sample records some 180,000 clones, almost 90% of which are singletons. Approximately 0.49% of the sample is held by the ten biggest clonotypes.

V loses 8 bases, J loses 4 bases, and the germline ends lie 17 bases apart. CDR1 MGHRA and CDR2 YSYEKL are derived from the germline V gene. There are 15 amino acids in the CDR3, from cysteine to phenylalanine inclusive. Only the CDR3 region is kept as DNA, spanning 45 bases read in frame from base 1. For this clone: Its binding antigen is unknown. No base quality information exists; no much larger clone differs at one position.

The time point tag for this specimen amounts to: baseline before first vaccination. Vaccinee samples were obtained from the UK trials COV001 and COV002, which included a single-blind randomized controlled phase 2/3 trial of AZD1222 (ChAdOx1 nCoV-19) in healthy adults. Trial participant PBMC samples were collected at day 0 and day 28 after the second dose for TCRbeta chain sequencing. The receptor comes from an adult in good health. Sequencing used peripheral blood, obtained on day 0 of AZD1222 vaccination. The sequence links TRBV4-1 to TRBJ2-2; the D segment may tentatively be TRBD1 or TRBD2, each giving 6 matched bases. In nucleotides, the sequence is TGCGCCAGCCGGGGGCCCGGGGGTGGCACCGGGGAGCTGTTTTTT. It specifies CASRGPGGGTGELFF.